The 9 T cell receptor beta chains below come from one sample, sequenced in a study of T cell repertoires in cytomegalovirus infection. A single record per CDR3 protein comes from TCRdb applying MiXCR to the reads. Of approximately 500,000 distinct CDR3 sequences in the sample, approximately 26% were seen once. Sample: PBMCs. The receptors were sampled from a human donor in good health (CMV status not recorded). Some clones in this sample may be carry-over from other donors' samples.

There are a few counts of this clonotype. The rearrangement uses TRBV19 and TRBJ1-4; weak D call: TRBD1 (6 bases). This CDR3 is 14 amino acids long. The V and J ends lost 6 bases and 2 bases respectively, with 10 bases between them. In germline, CDR1 is LNHDA, CDR2 SQIVND (reference sequence). The CDR3 nucleotides read TGTGCCAGTAGAACCGGACAGACTAATGAAAAACTGTTTTTT. Translating it yields CASRTGQTNEKLFF.

V is TRBV6-2 or TRBV6-3 and J is TRBJ2-1; possible D gene TRBD2, 5 bases. V lost 7 bases, J lost 6 bases, and 19 bases lay in between. The CDR3 has 15 amino acids. CDR1 and CDR2 from the germline V gene are MNHEY and SVGEGT. This CDR3 is CASNLDYPLFNEQFF. Here the CDR3 DNA reads TGTGCCAGCAACCTTGACTACCCCTTGTTCAATGAGCAGTTCTTC.

V is TRBV7-9 and J is TRBJ1-1; 9 bases map to TRBD1. V was clipped by 1 base and J by 1 base; unmatched bases: 10. Germline V gives CDR1 SEHNR, CDR2 FQNEAQ (reference sequence). This CDR3 contains 18 residues. CDR3 nucleotides: TGTGCCAGCAGCTTAGGGAGAGACAGGGGGACTCGGAACACTGAAGCTTTCTTT. Residues: CASSLGRDRGTRNTEAFF.

This clonotype was observed a handful of times. The chain has TRBV19 and TRBJ1-1, with D perhaps TRBD1 (6 bases). The CDR3 loop spans 18 amino acids. Trimming left V 6 bases short and J 5 bases short, with 28 bases between. CDR1 is LNHDA and CDR2 is SQIVND in the germline V gene (reference sequence). CDR3 sequence (DNA): TGTGCCAGTAGACCCCCCGGGACAAGGATTTTTGAGGGAACTGAAGCTTTCTTT. Translating it yields CASRPPGTRIFEGTEAFF.

This clonotype has just a few counts. DNA of the CDR3: TGCAGTGCTAAGGGGAGGGGTGGCTCCTACGAGCAGTACTTC. Translating it yields CSAKGRGGSYEQYF. This chain links TRBV20-1 with TRBJ2-7; TRBD2 matches at 7 bases. The CDR3 sequence is 14 residues long. Germline CDR1 DFQATT, CDR2 SNEGSKA (reference sequence). V gave up 4 bases and J gave up 0 bases; unmatched junction bases: 6.

This clonotype appeared a few times. V usage is TRBV25-1 and J usage is TRBJ1-4; D might be TRBD1 (5 bases). The CDR3 is 19 residues long. The V gene's germline CDR1 is MGHDK and CDR2 SYGVNS. The germline V and J ends were trimmed by 2 bases and 0 bases, with 19 bases remaining between them. CDR3 sequence: CASSELGVDSLATNEKLFF. The CDR3 DNA reads as TGTGCCAGCAGTGAACTAGGGGTCGACTCTCTTGCAACTAATGAAAAACTGTTTTTT.

This clonotype was seen at least ten times. V usage is TRBV7-2 and J usage is TRBJ2-3; tentatively, D is TRBD1 or TRBD2 (6 bases each). This CDR3 is 14 amino acids long. CDR1 is SGHTA and CDR2 is FQGNSA in the germline V gene. Trimming left V 7 bases short and J 3 bases short, with 14 bases between. The CDR3 DNA reads as TGTGCCAGCAACCGGGGGCGCGGGACAGATACGCAGTATTTT. Translated, it gives CASNRGRGTDTQYF.

This clonotype occurred a few times. The chain carries TRBV29-1 and TRBJ2-6, with D unresolved. Between the trimmed V and J ends, which lost 0 bases and 0 bases, there was a span of 12 bases. The V gene's germline CDR1 is SQVTM and CDR2 ANQGSEA. CDR3 size: 17 residues. CDR3 sequence: CSVEELNRASGANVLTF. DNA for the CDR3: TGCAGCGTTGAAGAACTGAACCGGGCCTCTGGGGCCAACGTCCTGACTTTC.

This clonotype was seen many times. The V and J genes are TRBV7-2 and TRBJ1-2, with TRBD1 matching 7 bases. V shed 0 bases, J shed 7 bases, and the junction held 2 bases outside the gene matches. Germline CDR1 is SGHTA and CDR2 is FQGNSA. The CDR3 extends over 13 amino acids. The CDR3 here is CASSLAGGLGYTF. The CDR3 region has the DNA TGTGCCAGCAGCTTAGCAGGGGGCCTTGGCTACACCTTC.